The 29 T cell receptor beta chains in this list originate from one sample, sequenced in a study of CD8 T cells in ankylosing spondylitis. Overall study findings and caveats: Roughly 8 highly homologous variants made up a TCR beta motif, and this motif appeared characteristic of ankylosing spondylitis blood.

TCRdb reprocessed the 5' RACE reads via MiXCR and lists one record per CDR3 protein. The sample includes more than 100,000 distinct CDR3 sequences, 17% of them seen just once. The antigens for these receptors are not known. Input material: blood, either unsorted or a sorted T cell fraction (not recorded which). These receptors originate from a male donor with ankylosing spondylitis.

In this sample, this clonotype turned up many times. The chain combines TRBV27 with TRBJ2-3, with D hard to call. The CDR3 is 12 amino acids. Germline CDR1 and CDR2: MNHEY and SMNVEV (reference sequence). Trimming stripped 6 bases from V and 4 bases from J, with 8 bases between. CDR3 in DNA: TGTGCCAGCAGCTTAGGTCCAGATACGCAGTATTTT. It translates to CASSLGPDTQYF.

This clonotype was seen a few times. The chain couples TRBV27 to TRBJ1-5, with TRBD1 identical over 7 bases. Germline V lookup: CDR1 MNHEY, CDR2 SMNVEV (reference sequence). V lost 5 bases, J lost 4 bases, and 8 bases stayed unmatched. CDR3 size: 15 residues. The CDR3 sequence: CASSPGTAGNQPQHF. CDR3 nucleotide sequence: TGTGCCAGCAGTCCCGGGACAGCCGGGAATCAGCCCCAGCATTTT.

This clonotype has only one observation. The rearrangement links TRBV6-2 or TRBV6-3 to TRBJ2-2, with D possibly TRBD1 on 5 matching bases. Deletions cut 7 bases from V and 0 bases from J, with 15 bases between. The CDR3 contains 16 residues. Germline CDR1 MNHEY, CDR2 SVGEGT. CDR3 loop: CASTLWGSANTGELFF. The CDR3, as DNA: TGTGCCAGCACCCTCTGGGGCAGTGCGAACACCGGGGAGCTGTTTTTT.

This clonotype was recorded a few times. The chain uses TRBV9 and TRBJ2-5; D is ambiguous. V was pared by 0 bases and J by 3 bases, with 9 bases between. CDR3 length: 14 residues. Germline CDR1 SGDLS, CDR2 YYNGEE. The CDR3: CASSVESREETQYF. The CDR3 nucleotides read TGTGCCAGCAGCGTAGAATCGAGAGAAGAGACCCAGTACTTC.

This clonotype was seen many times. The chain carries TRBV5-1 and TRBJ2-5; D remains unclear. The CDR3 consists of 14 residues. The V gene lost 4 bases and the J gene lost 0 bases, with 10 bases spanning the gap. The germline gives CDR1 SGHRS, CDR2 YFSETQ. CDR3 sequence (DNA): TGCGCCAGCAGCCCCGACGGACACCAAGAGACCCAGTACTTC. Translated: CASSPDGHQETQYF.

The rearrangement links TRBV28 to TRBJ2-7; D is uncertain. CDR3 length: 14 residues. Germline V gives CDR1 MDHEN, CDR2 SYDVKM. V was clipped by 3 bases and J by 6 bases, with 15 bases between them. CDR3 DNA: TGTGCCAGCAGTTTGGCTTGGGGTGGGCCCGAGCAGTACTTC. Translated, it gives CASSLAWGGPEQYF.

The chain has TRBV12-3 or TRBV12-4 and TRBJ2-2; 7 bases agree with TRBD1. The CDR3 length is 19 residues. V lost 2 bases, J lost 0 bases, and 12 bases stayed unmatched. The CDR3 spells CASSLQPLDRESNTGELFF. The CDR3 DNA sequence: TGTGCCAGCAGTTTACAACCCCTCGACAGGGAATCGAACACCGGGGAGCTGTTTTTT.

This sequence joins TRBV29-1 and TRBJ2-7, with a possible D match to TRBD1 (7 bases). CDR1 SQVTM and CDR2 ANQGSEA come from the germline V gene. The CDR3 spans 12 residues. V shed 4 bases and J shed 2 bases, with 9 bases lying between them. The CDR3 spells CSVGGTAYEQYF. As DNA, the CDR3 is TGCAGCGTTGGCGGGACAGCCTACGAGCAGTACTTC.

J is TRBJ2-3 and V is TRBV27, with unresolved D. Germline V CDR1 and CDR2: MNHEY, SMNVEV (reference sequence). CDR3 length: 11 residues. V was shortened by 6 bases and J by 5 bases, with 6 bases between the two germline ends. The DNA of the CDR3 is TGTGCCAGCAGGGATATAGATACGCAGTATTTT. This translates into CASRDIDTQYF.

This clonotype was detected a few times. The rearrangement uses TRBV28 and TRBJ2-1; 7 positions match TRBD2. V shed 4 bases and J 10 bases; nucleotides not matched to a gene: 1. The germline CDR1 and CDR2 sequences are MDHEN and SYDVKM. The CDR3 runs to 11 residues. CDR3 nucleotides: TGTGCCAGCAGTTCCGGGGGGGAGCAGTTCTTC. Translating it yields CASSSGGEQFF. Together with reference TRBV28 and TRBJ2-1, the CDR3 gives the full variable domain: DVKVTQSSRYLVKRTGEKVFLECVQDMDHENMFWYRQDPGLGLRLIYFSYDVKMKEKGDIPEGYSVSREKKERFSLILESASTNQTSMYLCASSSGGEQFFGPGTRLTVL.

The chain has TRBV29-1 and TRBJ2-1; D unresolved. This CDR3 is built from 14 residues. Germline V gives CDR1 SQVTM, CDR2 ANQGSEA. Trimming took 4 bases from V and 6 from J, leaving 16 bases between them. CDR3 region: CSVVVSLLSNEQFF. The CDR3 DNA follows: TGCAGCGTTGTGGTGAGCTTATTATCCAATGAGCAGTTCTTC.

V and J are TRBV27 and TRBJ1-6; D unresolved. The length of the CDR3 is 16 residues. Germline assignment: CDR1 MNHEY and CDR2 SMNVEV (reference sequence). V shed 2 bases and J shed 0 bases, with 8 bases lying between them. The CDR3 protein is CASSLVRSSYNSPLHF. As DNA, the CDR3 is TGTGCCAGCAGTTTAGTCAGGAGCTCCTATAATTCACCCCTCCACTTT.

This clonotype occurred a few times. The chain carries TRBV24-1 and TRBJ1-5; 8 bases map to TRBD1. Looked up from germline, CDR1 is KGHDR and CDR2 is SFDVKD. J lost 0 bases, V lost 2 bases, and 11 bases had no gene match. The CDR3 has 19 residues. CDR3: CATSDWGSDRDYSNQPQHF. The CDR3 region has the DNA TGTGCCACCAGTGATTGGGGCTCGGACAGGGATTATAGCAATCAGCCCCAGCATTTT.

This chain joins TRBV28 and TRBJ2-5; no definite D call. CDR1 is MDHEN and CDR2 is SYDVKM in the germline V gene. Trimming took 2 bases from V and 5 from J, leaving 9 bases between them. The CDR3 runs to 13 residues. CDR3 protein: CASSLEVEETQYF. CDR3 nucleotides: TGTGCCAGCAGTTTAGAGGTGGAGGAGACCCAGTACTTC.

CDR3 sequence reads: CASSFTGTYTGELFF. DNA of the CDR3: TGCGCCAGCAGCTTCACCGGGACATACACCGGGGAGCTGTTTTTT. The chain is built from TRBV5-1 and TRBJ2-2; D perhaps matches TRBD1 (6 bases). CDR3 size: 15 residues. The V end lost 2 bases, the J end lost 3 bases, and 11 bases lay between the germline ends. Germline V CDR1 and CDR2: SGHRS, YFSETQ. Filled out from reference TRBV5-1 and TRBJ2-2, the complete variable domain reads KAGVTQTPRYLIKTRGQQVTLSCSPISGHRSVSWYQQTPGQGLQFLFEYFSETQRNKGNFPGRFSGRQFSNSRSEMNVSTLELGDSALYLCASSFTGTYTGELFFGEGSRLTVL.

The chain has TRBV6-1 and TRBJ1-1, with a tentative D call TRBD1 (5 bases). The CDR3 has 14 amino acids. V shed 0 bases and J shed 4 bases, with 9 bases lying between them. Germline values: CDR1 MNHNS, CDR2 SASEGT. This chain's CDR3 is CASSEALGGTEAFF. The CDR3 nucleotides are TGTGCCAGCAGTGAAGCGCTGGGGGGCACTGAAGCTTTCTTT.

The rearrangement joins TRBV4-3 to TRBJ2-1; D may be TRBD1 or TRBD2 (5 bases each). Germline CDR1 reads LGHNA; CDR2 reads YSLEER. The CDR3 covers 17 residues. The V and J ends lost 0 bases and 5 bases respectively, with 17 bases between them. The CDR3 loop reads CASSQDKIGGPDNEQFF. The CDR3 bases are TGCGCCAGCAGCCAAGATAAGATTGGGGGACCCGACAATGAGCAGTTCTTC.

This clonotype was seen a handful of times. The chain recombines TRBV2 with TRBJ2-1, with D perhaps TRBD2 (6 bases). The V end lost 4 bases, the J end lost 9 bases, and 22 bases lay between the germline ends. This CDR3 spans 16 amino acids. Germline CDR1 SNHLY, CDR2 FYNNEI. The CDR3 nucleotides read TGTGCCAGCAGTGGGGGGTTTTTAGGGCGGGGTGCTGAGCAGTTCTTC. It specifies CASSGGFLGRGAEQFF.

This clonotype has a handful of counts. V gene TRBV6-5 combines with J gene TRBJ2-2; maybe TRBD1 (6 bases). Germline V lookup: CDR1 MNHEY, CDR2 SVGAGI. The CDR3 is 15 residues long. V was shortened by 2 bases and J by 4 bases, with 11 bases between the two germline ends. CDR3 DNA: TGTGCCAGCAGTTACCCACAGGGTGGCACCGGGGAGCTGTTTTTT. Protein product: CASSYPQGGTGELFF.

This clonotype was found many times. This chain's CDR3 is CSATTRFSYEQYF. CDR3 nucleotide sequence: TGCAGCGCAACGACTCGTTTCTCCTACGAGCAGTACTTC. The chain is built from TRBV29-1 and TRBJ2-7; D gene uncertain. The V gene lost 7 bases and the J gene lost 0 bases, with 13 bases spanning the gap. Germline lookup yields CDR1 SQVTM and CDR2 ANQGSEA. This CDR3 comprises 13 residues.

In its sample, this clonotype was seen a few times. The V call is TRBV28, the J call TRBJ2-1, with TRBD2 matching over 11 bases. Germline-derived CDR1 and CDR2 are MDHEN and SYDVKM. This CDR3 region has 16 residues. The junction had 12 bases not matched to a gene; V was cut back by 6 bases and J by 8 bases. CDR3: CASSSIAGGPGYEQFF. DNA of the CDR3: TGTGCCAGCAGCTCTATAGCGGGAGGGCCTGGCTATGAGCAGTTCTTC.

This sequence joins TRBV5-6 and TRBJ2-1; D might be TRBD1 (5 bases). CDR1 and CDR2 (germline): SGHDT, YYEEEE. V was cut by 4 bases and J by 2 bases, with 10 bases left in between. The CDR3 totals 14 residues. CDR3 bases: TGTGCCAGCAGCGCAAGGGGTCCCTACAATGAGCAGTTCTTC. Protein: CASSARGPYNEQFF.

The table lists this clonotype with a count of one. The junction shows a germline mismatch at one end, possibly a read error. The CDR3 DNA reads TGTGCCACCAGCCAGCAGGCGGGGACTAGCGGGAACATCTACAATGAGCAGTTCTTC. It translates to CATSQQAGTSGNIYNEQFF. The gene calls are TRBV3-1 and TRBJ2-1, with TRBD2 matching 13 bases. This CDR3 has 19 residues. Germline CDR1 and CDR2: LGHDT and YNNKEL (reference sequence).

There are a few counts of this clonotype. The V gene is TRBV5-1, the J gene TRBJ2-6, with D perhaps TRBD2 (5 bases). Trimming left V 6 bases short and J 1 base short, with 11 bases between. Germline CDR1 SGHRS, CDR2 YFSETQ. The CDR3 length is 15 residues. This chain's CDR3 is CASIERGSGANVLTF. The CDR3 DNA sequence: TGCGCCAGCATCGAACGGGGATCTGGGGCCAACGTCCTGACTTTC.

CDR3 in DNA: TGTGCCAGCAGCGTAGAGGGTAGGGGACTAGCGGAGGGCGCCGGGGAGCTGTTTTTT. Translation gives CASSVEGRGLAEGAGELFF. This sequence joins TRBV9 and TRBJ2-2; 11 bases agree with TRBD2. CDR3 length equals 19 residues. V gave up 0 bases and J gave up 6 bases; unmatched junction bases: 13. Germline V gene sequence: CDR1 SGDLS, CDR2 YYNGEE.

The sample holds a few counts of this clonotype. J is TRBJ2-7 and V is TRBV5-1; D assignment may be TRBD1 or TRBD2 (5 bases each). Trimming removed 5 bases from V and 5 bases from J, with 20 bases in between. The germline V gene has CDR1 SGHRS and CDR2 YFSETQ. The CDR3 covers 15 residues. The CDR3 bases are TGCGCCAGCAGGATCGGTAGAGGGGACGGCAACGAGCAGTACTTC. It specifies CASRIGRGDGNEQYF.

The chain uses TRBV12-3 or TRBV12-4 and TRBJ2-1; the match to TRBD1 covers 7 bases. The CDR3 totals 19 residues. The V and J ends lost 6 bases and 8 bases, in that order; junction bases with no gene match: 25. The CDR3 region is CASSLSTTRQGMDIDEQFF. CDR3 nucleotides: TGTGCCAGCAGCCTATCAACCACACGACAGGGTATGGACATCGATGAGCAGTTCTTC.

This clonotype was counted a few times. This rearrangement joins TRBV20-1 to TRBJ1-2, with a possible D match to TRBD1 (5 bases). The V and J ends lost 0 bases and 2 bases respectively, with 16 bases between them. Germline values: CDR1 DFQATT, CDR2 SNEGSKA (reference sequence). The CDR3 has 16 residues. DNA for the CDR3: TGCAGTGCTAGAGATCCCGGGGCAAACTCAAACTATGGCTACACCTTC. It translates to CSARDPGANSNYGYTF.

This clonotype has only a few counts. V is TRBV29-1 and J is TRBJ2-6; D is ambiguous. V gave up 1 base and J gave up 0 bases, with 10 bases separating them. The germline gives CDR1 SQVTM, CDR2 ANQGSEA. This CDR3 contains 16 residues. The DNA of the CDR3 is TGCAGCGTTGAAGTTTCAACTTTCTCTGGGGCCAACGTCCTGACTTTC. Translation gives CSVEVSTFSGANVLTF.